The 31 T cell receptor beta chains listed next were all sequenced from one sample in a study of blood T cell repertoires in COVID-19. Profiling relied on immunoSEQ multiplex PCR, and the TCRdb table lists in-frame clones only, not all of them. The sample has approximately 220,000 clones, roughly 80% seen once. The sequenced sample consisted of PBMCs or T cells enriched from blood (not recorded which). The receptors derive from a woman aged 40-49 years who had been exposed to COVID-19.

The CDR3 is CASSQGGQRSRYGYTF. The CDR3 DNA sequence: TGCGCCAGCAGCCAAGGCGGACAGAGGTCCCGCTATGGCTACACCTTC. The V gene is TRBV4-1, the J gene TRBJ1-2, with D perhaps TRBD1 (6 bases). CDR3 length equals 16 residues. Deletions cut 1 base from V and 4 bases from J, with 16 bases between. The germline V gene has CDR1 MGHRA and CDR2 YSYEKL.

V and J are TRBV6-1 and TRBJ2-7; 8 positions agree with TRBD1. CDR3 length: 16 amino acids. The germline V gene has CDR1 MNHNS and CDR2 SASEGT. V shed 2 bases and J 7 bases; nucleotides not matched to a gene: 13. DNA of the CDR3: TGTGCCAGCAGTGAAAGGCCGGGACAGGACCCTCGAGAGCAGTACTTC. Amino acid sequence: CASSERPGQDPREQYF.

The chain employs TRBV5-1 and TRBJ1-2; D is undetermined. V was pared by 1 base and J by 8 bases, with 12 bases between. This CDR3 has 13 residues. Germline values: CDR1 SGHRS, CDR2 YFSETQ. CDR3 region: CASSLMTDDGYTF. DNA for the CDR3: TGCGCCAGCAGCTTGATGACTGACGACGGCTACACCTTC.

V usage is TRBV6-1 and J usage is TRBJ1-2, with 9 positions matching TRBD1. Per germline, CDR1 MNHNS and CDR2 SASEGT. The CDR3 length is 18 residues. The ends lost 4 bases at V and 3 bases at J; junction bases unmatched: 15. The CDR3 loop is CASSAGPGTGSFHYGYTF. The CDR3 region has the DNA TGTGCCAGCAGTGCTGGGCCGGGGACAGGGTCTTTTCACTATGGCTACACCTTC.

The J gene is TRBJ1-1, the V gene TRBV19; D is undetermined. CDR1 and CDR2 (germline): LNHDA, SQIVND (reference sequence). The CDR3 has 15 residues. V lost 6 bases to trimming and J lost 1 base, with 15 bases between them. CDR3 DNA: TGTGCCAGTAGGTATAAAAGAGCAACGAACACTGAAGCTTTCTTT. Its translation: CASRYKRATNTEAFF.

This chain joins TRBV6-6 and TRBJ1-2, with a possible D match to TRBD1 (5 bases). V dropped 4 bases and J dropped 7 bases, with 16 bases sitting between them. This CDR3 contains 14 residues. Germline-derived CDR1 and CDR2 are MNHNY and SVGAGI (reference sequence). The CDR3 loop reads CASSSPDSMAGYTF. The CDR3 DNA reads TGTGCCAGCAGTTCTCCTGACAGCATGGCTGGCTACACCTTC.

The chain couples TRBV12-5 to TRBJ1-5; possibly TRBD1 for D (5 bases). Trimming stripped 7 bases from V and 4 bases from J, with 14 bases between. Germline CDR1 reads LGHNT; CDR2 reads FRNRAP. This CDR3 is 14 amino acids long. This CDR3 reads CASVGEVGNQPQHF. CDR3 in DNA: TGTGCTAGTGTAGGGGAAGTGGGGAATCAGCCCCAGCATTTT. Together with reference TRBV12-5 and TRBJ1-5, the CDR3 gives the full variable domain: DARVTQTPRHKVTEMGQEVTMRCQPILGHNTVFWYRQTMMQGLELLAYFRNRAPLDDSGMPKDRFSAEMPDATLATLKIQPSEPRDSAVYFCASVGEVGNQPQHFGDGTRLSIL.

The DNA for the CDR3 is TGCGCCAGCCGGGACAGGATCTATGGCTACACCTTC. Translated: CASRDRIYGYTF. This chain links TRBV4-3 with TRBJ1-2, with 8 bases matching TRBD1. CDR1 is LGHNA, CDR2 YSLEER, per germline. Losses at the gene ends were 8 bases for V and 4 bases for J; bases not matched to a gene: 3. The CDR3 length is 12 residues.

This clone was observed once. The rearrangement joins TRBV7-2 to TRBJ1-2; D is undetermined. Germline loops: CDR1 SGHTA, CDR2 FQGNSA. V was clipped by 7 bases and J by 8 bases, with 17 bases between them. CDR3 size: 13 residues. The CDR3 bases are TGTGCCAGCATCCAAGACCCGGGGAGAGGCTACACCTTC. Amino acid sequence: CASIQDPGRGYTF.

This clone showed up just once. The genes are TRBV5-1 and TRBJ2-5; D is perhaps TRBD2 (7 bases). Germline V gives CDR1 SGHRS, CDR2 YFSETQ. Between the trimmed V and J ends, which lost 4 bases and 5 bases, there was a span of 15 bases. This CDR3 spans 14 amino acids. The CDR3 nucleotides read TGCGCCAGCAGCCCCTGGGGGGGCCTGGAGACCCAGTACTTC. This translates into CASSPWGGLETQYF.

This chain connects TRBV6-5 to TRBJ2-1, with 8 bases lining up with TRBD1. Germline loops: CDR1 MNHEY, CDR2 SVGAGI. Unmatched junction bases numbered 6, after V lost 6 bases and J lost 2 bases. The CDR3 totals 15 residues. CDR3 loop: CASSRTGSTYNEQFF. In nucleotides, the CDR3 is TGTGCCAGCAGCCGGACAGGGAGCACCTACAATGAGCAGTTCTTC.

This sequence joins TRBV12-3 or TRBV12-4 and TRBJ1-1, with D uncertain. The CDR3 has 12 amino acids. V was shortened by 3 bases and J by 10 bases, with 12 bases between the two germline ends. The CDR3 nucleotides are TGTGCCAGCAGTTTCGAGGGCTTAGGAGCTTTCTTT. This sequence encodes CASSFEGLGAFF.

This clone was detected only a few times. Other DNA sequences within the sample encode an identical CDR3. J is TRBJ1-1 and V is TRBV5-1; D gene unclear. Germline CDR1 reads SGHRS; CDR2 reads YFSETQ. CDR3 length: 13 amino acids. The V and J ends lost 4 bases and 1 base respectively, with 8 bases between them. CDR3 region: CASSRPGNTEAFF. CDR3 bases: TGCGCCAGCAGCCGTCCGGGGAACACTGAAGCTTTCTTT.

The chain employs TRBV28 and TRBJ2-7; TRBD2 matches at 8 bases. The ends lost 5 bases at V and 1 base at J; junction bases unmatched: 7. The CDR3 runs to 15 residues. Germline V lookup: CDR1 MDHEN, CDR2 SYDVKM. DNA of the CDR3: TGTGCCAGCAGTGCCGGGGCGGGGGGATCCTACGAGCAGTACTTC. Protein sequence: CASSAGAGGSYEQYF.

The J gene is TRBJ2-1, the V gene TRBV19, with D maybe TRBD1 (6 bases). Trimming took off 3 bases at V and 7 bases at J, with 19 bases between the two ends. The CDR3 length is 16 residues. Per the germline V gene, CDR1 is LNHDA and CDR2 is SQIVND (reference sequence). In nucleotides, the CDR3 is TGTGCCAGTAGTATCGCCCCCCGGCAGGGGAAAAATGAGCAGTTCTTC. Protein sequence: CASSIAPRQGKNEQFF.

The chain links TRBV2 to TRBJ2-5, with 8 bases lining up with TRBD2. Looked up from germline, CDR1 is SNHLY and CDR2 is FYNNEI. This CDR3 comprises 15 residues. V dropped 4 bases and J dropped 5; count of bases not matched to a gene: 9. The DNA for the CDR3 is TGTGCCAGCAGTGTTAGGAGCGGGGGCTTGGAGACCCAGTACTTC. This gives the protein CASSVRSGGLETQYF.

This sequence joins TRBV14 and TRBJ1-3; a possible D gene is TRBD1 (6 bases). Germline assignment: CDR1 SGHDN and CDR2 FVKESK. The V end was cut by 4 bases, the J end by 2 bases, with 12 bases between. The length of the CDR3 is 15 residues. This CDR3 reads CASSLYREPGNTIYF. The CDR3 nucleotides read TGTGCCAGCAGCCTGTACAGGGAACCTGGAAACACCATATATTTT.

The chain carries TRBV15 and TRBJ1-2; D is perhaps TRBD1 (6 bases). V lost 0 bases, J lost 0 bases, and 8 bases lay in between. The V gene's germline CDR1 is LNHNV and CDR2 YYDKDF (reference sequence). The CDR3 covers 15 residues. The CDR3 here is CATSRDRTANYGYTF. The CDR3 bases are TGTGCCACCAGCAGAGATCGGACAGCTAACTATGGCTACACCTTC.

This chain links TRBV5-6 with TRBJ2-3; D not resolved. This CDR3 has 12 residues. Germline-derived CDR1 and CDR2 are SGHDT and YYEEEE. The V and J ends lost 6 bases and 4 bases respectively, with 9 bases between them. CDR3 amino acids: CASTLLSDTQYF. The CDR3 DNA is TGTGCCAGCACCCTTCTTTCAGATACGCAGTATTTT.

The rearrangement uses TRBV6-5 and TRBJ1-4; D unresolved. The ends were cut back, 5 bases at V and 8 bases at J, with 6 bases in the middle. Germline V gene sequence: CDR1 MNHEY, CDR2 SVGAGI. The CDR3 has 11 residues. As DNA, the CDR3 is TGTGCCAGCAGTCCTCGGGAAAAACTGTTTTTT. Its protein is CASSPREKLFF.

This chain joins TRBV4-1 and TRBJ2-5, with D possibly TRBD2 on 6 matching bases. This CDR3 contains 15 residues. Trimming removed 0 bases from V and 5 bases from J, with 13 bases in between. CDR1 is MGHRA and CDR2 is YSYEKL in the germline V gene. CDR3 protein: CASSQDTAGPETQYF. DNA of the CDR3: TGCGCCAGCAGCCAAGATACGGCGGGGCCGGAGACCCAGTACTTC.

The chain couples TRBV18 to TRBJ1-5; TRBD1 is a possible D gene (6 bases). In germline, CDR1 is KGHSH, CDR2 LQKENI. V lost 0 bases to trimming and J lost 5 bases, with 8 bases between them. The CDR3 has 14 amino acids. CDR3 amino acids: CASSPPGGDQPQHF. As DNA, the CDR3 is TGTGCCAGCTCACCACCAGGGGGGGATCAGCCCCAGCATTTT.

The rearrangement uses TRBV11-2 and TRBJ1-3; 7 nucleotides line up with TRBD1. This CDR3 contains 15 residues. Germline V gene data show CDR1 as SGHAT and CDR2 as FQNNGV. Losses at the gene ends were 3 bases for V and 2 bases for J; bases not matched to a gene: 4. For the CDR3, the DNA is TGTGCCAGCAGCTTCGACAGGGTCCCTGGAAACACCATATATTTT. As protein: CASSFDRVPGNTIYF. Looking up the rest from reference TRBV11-2 and TRBJ1-3 gives the full variable domain: EAGVAQSPRYKIIEKRQSVAFWCNPISGHATLYWYQQILGQGPKLLIQFQNNGVVDDSQLPKDRFSAERLKGVDSTLKIQPAKLEDSAVYLCASSFDRVPGNTIYFGEGSWLTVV.

The chain joins TRBV10-3 to TRBJ1-1, with D perhaps matching TRBD1 (6 bases). The CDR3 has 13 residues. Trimming took off 10 bases at V and 3 bases at J, with 15 bases between the two ends. Germline V gene lookup returns CDR1 ENHRY and CDR2 SYGVKD. In DNA, the CDR3 is TGTGCCACCCGGACAGCTGGGGACACTGAAGCTTTCTTT. Translation gives CATRTAGDTEAFF.

Comments on this clone: At one of its ends the junction is not consistent with the germline gene, which may arise from a read error. The chain has TRBV7-7 and TRBJ2-5; 13 nucleotides align to TRBD2. Germline V gives CDR1 SSHAT, CDR2 FNYEAQ (reference sequence). The CDR3 has 16 residues. In DNA, the CDR3 is TGTGCTAGCAGCTTGGGACTAGCGGGGACACAAGAGACCCAGTACTTC. Translation: CASSLGLAGTQETQYF.

The V call is TRBV28, the J call TRBJ1-1, with no clear D. Germline loops: CDR1 MDHEN, CDR2 SYDVKM. V lost 6 bases and J 10 bases, leaving 18 bases between the germline ends. The length of the CDR3 is 13 residues. The CDR3 DNA follows: TGTGCCAGCAGGGTTACCGGGAATCGCGTAGCTTTCTTT. Amino acids: CASRVTGNRVAFF.

This chain joins TRBV19 and TRBJ2-2; D is possibly TRBD2 (5 bases). The CDR3 is 15 amino acids. Germline V gene sequence: CDR1 LNHDA, CDR2 SQIVND (reference sequence). Trimming took off 7 bases at V and 6 bases at J, with 18 bases between the two ends. Here the CDR3 DNA reads TGTGCCAGTAACCCCCGAGGGCGCGCCGCCGGGGAGCTGTTTTTT. Its translation: CASNPRGRAAGELFF. Based on the CDR3 plus reference TRBV19 and TRBJ2-2, the full variable domain is DGGITQSPKYLFRKEGQNVTLSCEQNLNHDAMYWYRQDPGQGLRLIYYSQIVNDFQKGDIAEGYSVSREKKESFPLTVTSAQKNPTAFYLCASNPRGRAAGELFFGEGSRLTVL.

This chain links TRBV5-4 with TRBJ2-5; 10 nucleotides agree with TRBD2. Trimming at V came to 0 bases and at J to 5 bases, leaving 10 bases not matched to a gene. The CDR3 has 17 amino acids. Germline CDR1 is SGHNT and CDR2 is YYREEE (reference sequence). As DNA, the CDR3 is TGTGCCAGCAGCTTGGATGGGCTAGCGGGGGAAGGGGAGACCCAGTACTTC. Protein product: CASSLDGLAGEGETQYF.

The rearrangement joins TRBV6-2 or TRBV6-3 to TRBJ1-2; D is perhaps TRBD1 (6 bases). V was pared by 3 bases and J by 2 bases, with 13 bases between. From germline, CDR1 is MNHEY and CDR2 SVGEGT. This CDR3 region has 15 residues. The CDR3 nucleotides read TGTGCCAGCAGTTATTGGGCAGGGGAAAACTATGGCTACACCTTC. Amino acid sequence: CASSYWAGENYGYTF.

The gene calls are TRBV5-6 and TRBJ1-5, with 9 bases aligning to TRBD1. This CDR3 is 17 amino acids long. The trim removed 3 bases at V and 0 bases at J, leaving 7 bases unmatched. Germline V gene data show CDR1 as SGHDT and CDR2 as YYEEEE. CDR3 residues: CASSSKTGGYSNQPQHF. The CDR3 DNA sequence: TGTGCCAGCAGCTCCAAGACAGGGGGTTATAGCAATCAGCCCCAGCATTTT.

The chain recombines TRBV7-9 with TRBJ1-1; D might be TRBD1 (5 bases). Germline V lookup: CDR1 SEHNR, CDR2 FQNEAQ (reference sequence). This CDR3 comprises 15 residues. The V gene lost 4 bases and the J gene lost 1 base, with 13 bases spanning the gap. The CDR3 region is CASSSPAGGNTEAFF. The CDR3 DNA reads TGTGCCAGCAGCTCCCCGGCGGGGGGGAACACTGAAGCTTTCTTT.